This entry concerns a single T cell receptor beta chain. The use of a sample-barcoded 5' primer and a J-beta primer mix characterized a second PCR of roughly 6 to 11 cycles. TCRdb ran MiXCR on the 5' RACE reads and lists one entry per CDR3 protein. Among approximately 600,000 distinct CDR3 sequences listed, roughly 53% were seen once. Germline CDR1 is SQVTM and CDR2 is ANQGSEA. V lost 3 bases and J lost 0, with 15 bases in between. The CDR3 has 16 amino acids. These data come from a study of blood T cells in healthy people across ages. The sequence came from a man in his fifties or sixties in good health. The chain recombines TRBV29-1 with TRBJ2-4, with D perhaps matching TRBD2 (7 bases). Sequenced material: blood. The DNA for the CDR3 is TGCAGCGTTGAGTCGGGGGGCTGGGGAGCCAAAAACATTCAGTACTTC. Translation: CSVESGGWGAKNIQYF.